The clone carrying this T cell receptor beta chain came up a few times. The antigen is undetermined. This specimen comes from a study of shared clonotypes between healthy human individuals. Looking at the study overall: Plates per donor: three CD4 naive, three CD4 memory, two CD8 naive, one CD8 memory. The study's findings and limits: Memory subsets generally showed smaller estimated richness than naive subsets did.

The CDR3 runs to 15 residues. J lost 3 bases, V lost 4 bases, and 9 bases had no gene match. Germline V gene data show CDR1 as SGHRS and CDR2 as YFSETQ. The assay ran at deep level. Using immunoSEQ multiplex PCR, the repertoire was profiled, and TCRdb retains in-frame clones only, with some absent. The sample includes 1 million to 1.3 million clones, around 82% of them seen just once. The clonotype was recovered from a man aged 18 to 29 in good health. Some clones in this sample may be carry-over from other donors' samples. The sequenced sample consisted of memory CD4+ T cells from PBMCs. Subset specified: CD45RA-negative fraction. The chain couples TRBV5-1 to TRBJ2-7; 8 bases line up with TRBD1. The CDR3 loop reads CASSQGQGLHYEQYF. For the CDR3, the DNA is TGCGCCAGCAGCCAAGGACAGGGTCTTCACTACGAGCAGTACTTC.